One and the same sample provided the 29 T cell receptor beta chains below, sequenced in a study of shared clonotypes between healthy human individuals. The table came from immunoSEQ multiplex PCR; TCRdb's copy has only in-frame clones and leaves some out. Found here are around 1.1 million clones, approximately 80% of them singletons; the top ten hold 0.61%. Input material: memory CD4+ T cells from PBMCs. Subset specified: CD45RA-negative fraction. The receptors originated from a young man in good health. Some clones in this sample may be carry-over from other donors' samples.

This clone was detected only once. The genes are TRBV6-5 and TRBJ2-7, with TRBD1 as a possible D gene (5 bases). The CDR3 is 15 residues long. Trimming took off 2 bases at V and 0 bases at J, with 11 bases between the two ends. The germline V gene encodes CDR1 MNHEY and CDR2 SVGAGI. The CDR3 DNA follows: TGTGCCAGCAGTTACGGGGCAGGGTACTCCTACGAGCAGTACTTC. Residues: CASSYGAGYSYEQYF.

The CDR3 loop reads CASSRDGGSEAFF. CDR3 bases: TGTGCCAGCTCTAGGGATGGGGGCTCTGAAGCTTTCTTT. The chain recombines TRBV7-2 with TRBJ1-1; tentative D call: TRBD1 (6 bases). This CDR3 has 13 residues. The ends were cut back, 8 bases at V and 6 bases at J, with 16 bases in the middle. In germline, CDR1 is SGHTA, CDR2 FQGNSA.

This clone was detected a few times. The CDR3 DNA reads TGTGCCAGCAGCCCCAACTGGGGCCTTGAAGCTTTCTTT. Protein sequence: CASSPNWGLEAFF. The J gene is TRBJ1-1, the V gene TRBV6-1, with D tentatively TRBD1 (5 bases). Per germline, CDR1 MNHNS and CDR2 SASEGT. CDR3 length equals 13 residues. V lost 6 bases to trimming and J lost 7 bases, with 15 bases between them.

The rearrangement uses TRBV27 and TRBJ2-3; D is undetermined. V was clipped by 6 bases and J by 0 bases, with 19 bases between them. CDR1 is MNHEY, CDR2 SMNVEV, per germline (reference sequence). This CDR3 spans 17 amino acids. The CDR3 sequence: CASSQSLWAVSTDTQYF. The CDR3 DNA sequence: TGTGCCAGCAGCCAATCCCTCTGGGCGGTTAGCACAGATACGCAGTATTTT.

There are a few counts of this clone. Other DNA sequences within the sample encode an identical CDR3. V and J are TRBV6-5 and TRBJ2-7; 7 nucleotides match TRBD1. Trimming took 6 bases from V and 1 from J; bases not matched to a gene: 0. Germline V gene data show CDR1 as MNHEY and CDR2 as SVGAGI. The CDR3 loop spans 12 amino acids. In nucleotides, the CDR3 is TGTGCCAGCAGACAGGGGTCCTACGAGCAGTACTTC. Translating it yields CASRQGSYEQYF.

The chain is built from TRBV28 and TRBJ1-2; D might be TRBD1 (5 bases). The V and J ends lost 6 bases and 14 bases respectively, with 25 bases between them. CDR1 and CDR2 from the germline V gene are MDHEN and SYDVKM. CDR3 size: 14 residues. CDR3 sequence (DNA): TGTGCCAGCAGCTCAATTACGGGACTTCAAGGGTTTACCTTC. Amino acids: CASSSITGLQGFTF.

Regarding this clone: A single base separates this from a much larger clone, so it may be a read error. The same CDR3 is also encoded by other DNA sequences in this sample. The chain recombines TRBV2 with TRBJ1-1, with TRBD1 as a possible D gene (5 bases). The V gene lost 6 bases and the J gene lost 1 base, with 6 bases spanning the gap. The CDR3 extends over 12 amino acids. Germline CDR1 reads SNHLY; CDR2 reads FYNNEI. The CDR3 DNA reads TGTGCCAGCAGCGGACAGAACACTGAAGCTTTCTTT. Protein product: CASSGQNTEAFF.

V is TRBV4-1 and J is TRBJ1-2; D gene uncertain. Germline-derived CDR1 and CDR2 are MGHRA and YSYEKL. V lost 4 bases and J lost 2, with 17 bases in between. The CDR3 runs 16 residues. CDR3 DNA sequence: TGCGCCAGCAGCCCCCATGCAGCCCCGGCAAACTATGGCTACACCTTC. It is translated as CASSPHAAPANYGYTF.

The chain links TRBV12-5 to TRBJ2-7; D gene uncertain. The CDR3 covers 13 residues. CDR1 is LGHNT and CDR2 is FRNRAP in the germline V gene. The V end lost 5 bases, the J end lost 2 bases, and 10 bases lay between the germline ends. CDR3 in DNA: TGTGCTAGTGGTCGGGCCTGGACCTACGAGCAGTACTTC. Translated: CASGRAWTYEQYF.

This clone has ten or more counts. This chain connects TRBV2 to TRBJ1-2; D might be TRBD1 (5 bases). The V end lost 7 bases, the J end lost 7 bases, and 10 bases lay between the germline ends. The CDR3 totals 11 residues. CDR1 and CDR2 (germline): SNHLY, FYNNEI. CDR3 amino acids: CASTRTIGYTF. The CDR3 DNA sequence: TGTGCCAGCACGAGGACAATTGGCTACACCTTC.

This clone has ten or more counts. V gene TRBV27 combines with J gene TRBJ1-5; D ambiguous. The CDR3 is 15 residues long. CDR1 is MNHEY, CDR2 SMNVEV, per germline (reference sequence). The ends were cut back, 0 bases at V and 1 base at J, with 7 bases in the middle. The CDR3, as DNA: TGTGCCAGCAGTTTATCGCGCGGGAGCAATCAGCCCCAGCATTTT. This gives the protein CASSLSRGSNQPQHF.

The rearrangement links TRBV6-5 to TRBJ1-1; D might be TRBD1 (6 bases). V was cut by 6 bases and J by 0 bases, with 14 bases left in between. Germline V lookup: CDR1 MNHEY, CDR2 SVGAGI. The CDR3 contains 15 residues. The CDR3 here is CASRPSGQMNTEAFF. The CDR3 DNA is TGTGCCAGCAGACCTTCCGGACAGATGAACACTGAAGCTTTCTTT.

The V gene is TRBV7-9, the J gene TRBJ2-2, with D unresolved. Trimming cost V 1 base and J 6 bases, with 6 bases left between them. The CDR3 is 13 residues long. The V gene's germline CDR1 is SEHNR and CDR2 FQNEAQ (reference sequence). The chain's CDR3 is CASSLGVPGELFF. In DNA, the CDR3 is TGTGCCAGCAGCTTAGGTGTTCCCGGGGAGCTGTTTTTT.

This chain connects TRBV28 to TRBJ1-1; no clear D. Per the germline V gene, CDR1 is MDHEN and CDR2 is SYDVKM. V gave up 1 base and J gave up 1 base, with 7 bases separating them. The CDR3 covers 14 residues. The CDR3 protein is CASSLFYQNTEAFF. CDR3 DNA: TGTGCCAGCAGTTTATTCTATCAGAACACTGAAGCTTTCTTT.

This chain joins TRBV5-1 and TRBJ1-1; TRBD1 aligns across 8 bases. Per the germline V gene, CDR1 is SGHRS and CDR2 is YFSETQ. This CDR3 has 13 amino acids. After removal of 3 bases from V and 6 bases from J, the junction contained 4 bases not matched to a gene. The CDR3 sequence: CASSYGQGAEAFF. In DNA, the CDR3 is TGCGCCAGCAGCTATGGACAGGGAGCTGAAGCTTTCTTT.

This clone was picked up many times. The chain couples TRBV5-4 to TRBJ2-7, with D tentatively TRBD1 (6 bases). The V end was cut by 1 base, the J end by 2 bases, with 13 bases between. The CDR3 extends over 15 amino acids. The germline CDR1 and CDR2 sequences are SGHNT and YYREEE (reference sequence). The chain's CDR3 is CASSLWGQGAYEQYF. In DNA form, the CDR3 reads TGTGCCAGCAGCTTGTGGGGGCAGGGAGCCTACGAGCAGTACTTC. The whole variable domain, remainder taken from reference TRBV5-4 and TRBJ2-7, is ETGVTQSPTHLIKTRGQQVTLRCSSQSGHNTVSWYQQALGQGPQFIFQYYREEENGRGNFPPRFSGLQFPNYSSELNVNALELDDSALYLCASSLWGQGAYEQYFGPGTRLTVT.

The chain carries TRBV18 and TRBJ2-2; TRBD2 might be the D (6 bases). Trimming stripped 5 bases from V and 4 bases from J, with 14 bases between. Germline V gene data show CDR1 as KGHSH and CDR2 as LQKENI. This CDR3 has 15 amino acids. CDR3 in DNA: TGTGCCAGCTCATCCGGGAGTGGGGCCACCGGGGAGCTGTTTTTT. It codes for CASSSGSGATGELFF.

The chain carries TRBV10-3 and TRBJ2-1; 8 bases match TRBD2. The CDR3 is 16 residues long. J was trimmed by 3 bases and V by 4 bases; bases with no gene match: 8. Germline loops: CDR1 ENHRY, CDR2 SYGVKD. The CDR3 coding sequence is TGTGCCATCAGTGGGGGTAGCGGGGCCCTCTACAATGAGCAGTTCTTC. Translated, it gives CAISGGSGALYNEQFF.

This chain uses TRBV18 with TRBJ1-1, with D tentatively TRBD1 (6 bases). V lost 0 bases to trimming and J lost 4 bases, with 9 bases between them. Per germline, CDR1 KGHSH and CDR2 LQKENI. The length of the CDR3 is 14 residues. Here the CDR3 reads CASSPPRGGTEAFF. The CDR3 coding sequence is TGTGCCAGCTCACCACCCAGGGGTGGCACTGAAGCTTTCTTT. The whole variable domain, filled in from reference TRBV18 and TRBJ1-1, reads NAGVMQNPRHLVRRRGQEARLRCSPMKGHSHVYWYRQLPEEGLKFMVYLQKENIIDESGMPKERFSAEFPKEGPSILRIQQVVRGDSAAYFCASSPPRGGTEAFFGQGTRLTVV.

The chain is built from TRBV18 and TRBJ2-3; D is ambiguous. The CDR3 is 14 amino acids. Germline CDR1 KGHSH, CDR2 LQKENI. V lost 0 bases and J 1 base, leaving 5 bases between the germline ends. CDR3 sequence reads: CASSPPVRTDTQYF. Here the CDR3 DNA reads TGTGCCAGCTCACCACCGGTTCGCACAGATACGCAGTATTTT.

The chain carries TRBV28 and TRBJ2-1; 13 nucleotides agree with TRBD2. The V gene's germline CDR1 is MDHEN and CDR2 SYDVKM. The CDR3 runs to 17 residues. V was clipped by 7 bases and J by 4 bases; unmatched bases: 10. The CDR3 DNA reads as TGTGCCAGCACCACAGGACTAGCGGGAGATGGATACAATGAGCAGTTCTTC. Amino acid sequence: CASTTGLAGDGYNEQFF.

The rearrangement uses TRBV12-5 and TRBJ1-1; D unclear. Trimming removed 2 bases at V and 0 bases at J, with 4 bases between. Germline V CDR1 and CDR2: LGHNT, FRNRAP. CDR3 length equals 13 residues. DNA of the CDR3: TGTGCTAGTGGTTTGCGGGTGAACACTGAAGCTTTCTTT. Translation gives CASGLRVNTEAFF. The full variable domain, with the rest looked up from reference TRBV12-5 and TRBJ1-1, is DARVTQTPRHKVTEMGQEVTMRCQPILGHNTVFWYRQTMMQGLELLAYFRNRAPLDDSGMPKDRFSAEMPDATLATLKIQPSEPRDSAVYFCASGLRVNTEAFFGQGTRLTVV.

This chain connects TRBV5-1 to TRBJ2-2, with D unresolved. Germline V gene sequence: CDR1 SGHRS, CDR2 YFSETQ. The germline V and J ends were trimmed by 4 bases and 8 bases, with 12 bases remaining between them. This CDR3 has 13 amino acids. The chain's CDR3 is CASSRGGWGELFF. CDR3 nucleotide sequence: TGCGCCAGCAGCCGTGGCGGATGGGGGGAGCTGTTTTTT.

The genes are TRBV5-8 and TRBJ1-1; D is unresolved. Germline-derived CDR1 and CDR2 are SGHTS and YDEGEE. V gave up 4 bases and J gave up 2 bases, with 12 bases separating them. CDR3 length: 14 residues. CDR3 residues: CASSPGWGNTEAFF. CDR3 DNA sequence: TGTGCCAGCAGCCCGGGGTGGGGTAACACTGAAGCTTTCTTT.

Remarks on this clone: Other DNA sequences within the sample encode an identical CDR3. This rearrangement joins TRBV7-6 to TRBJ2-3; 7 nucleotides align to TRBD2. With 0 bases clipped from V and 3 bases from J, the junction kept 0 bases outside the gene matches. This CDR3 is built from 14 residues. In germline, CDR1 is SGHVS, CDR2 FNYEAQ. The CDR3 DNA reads TGTGCCAGCAGCTTAGCGGGAGGGACAGATACGCAGTATTTT. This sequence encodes CASSLAGGTDTQYF. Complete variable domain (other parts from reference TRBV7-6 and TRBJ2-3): GAGVSQSPRYKVTKRGQDVALRCDPISGHVSLYWYRQALGQGPEFLTYFNYEAQQDKSGLPNDRFSAERPEGSISTLTIQRTEQRDSAMYRCASSLAGGTDTQYFGPGTRLTVL.

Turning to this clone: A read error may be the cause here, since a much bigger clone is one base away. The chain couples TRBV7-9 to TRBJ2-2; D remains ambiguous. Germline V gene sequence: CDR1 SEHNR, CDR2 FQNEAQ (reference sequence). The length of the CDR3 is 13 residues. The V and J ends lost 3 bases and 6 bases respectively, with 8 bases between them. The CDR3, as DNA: TGTGCCAGCAGCTTTTTATCCTCCGGGGAGCTGTTTTTT. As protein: CASSFLSSGELFF.

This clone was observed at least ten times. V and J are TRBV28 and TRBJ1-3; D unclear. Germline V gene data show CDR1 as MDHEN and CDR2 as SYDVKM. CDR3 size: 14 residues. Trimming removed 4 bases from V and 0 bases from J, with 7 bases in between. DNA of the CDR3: TGTGCCAGCAGTTCCAGGAACTCTGGAAACACCATATATTTT. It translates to CASSSRNSGNTIYF.

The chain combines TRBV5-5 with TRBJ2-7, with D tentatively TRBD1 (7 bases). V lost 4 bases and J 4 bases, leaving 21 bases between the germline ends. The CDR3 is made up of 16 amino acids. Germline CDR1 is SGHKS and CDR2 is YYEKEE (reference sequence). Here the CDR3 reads CASSPGRGDSRYEQYF. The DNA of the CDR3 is TGTGCCAGCAGCCCCGGGAGAGGGGACAGCAGGTACGAGCAGTACTTC. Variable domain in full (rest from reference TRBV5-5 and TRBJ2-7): DAGVTQSPTHLIKTRGQQVTLRCSPISGHKSVSWYQQVLGQGPQFIFQYYEKEERGRGNFPDRFSARQFPNYSSELNVNALLLGDSALYLCASSPGRGDSRYEQYFGPGTRLTVT.

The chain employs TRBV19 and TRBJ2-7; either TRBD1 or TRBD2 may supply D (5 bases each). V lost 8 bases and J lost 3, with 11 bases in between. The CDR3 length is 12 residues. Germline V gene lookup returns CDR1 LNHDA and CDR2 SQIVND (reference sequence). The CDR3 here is CASSQRGYEQYF. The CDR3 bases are TGTGCCAGTTCGCAGAGGGGCTACGAGCAGTACTTC.